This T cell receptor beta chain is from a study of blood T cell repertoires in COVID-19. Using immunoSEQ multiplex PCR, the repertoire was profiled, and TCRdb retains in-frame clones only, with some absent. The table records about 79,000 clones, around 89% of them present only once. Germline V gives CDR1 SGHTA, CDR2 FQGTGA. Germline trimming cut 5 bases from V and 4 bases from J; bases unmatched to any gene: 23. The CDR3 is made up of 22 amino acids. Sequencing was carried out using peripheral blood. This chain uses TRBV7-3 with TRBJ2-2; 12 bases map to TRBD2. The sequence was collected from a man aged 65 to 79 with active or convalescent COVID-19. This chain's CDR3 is CASSPLSIGRLAGGARTGELFF. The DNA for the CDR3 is TGTGCCAGCAGCCCATTATCGATCGGGAGGCTAGCGGGAGGGGCGCGCACCGGGGAGCTGTTTTTT. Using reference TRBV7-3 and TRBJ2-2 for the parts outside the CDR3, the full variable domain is GAGVSQTPSNKVTEKGKYVELRCDPISGHTALYWYRQSLGQGPEFLIYFQGTGAADDSGLPNDRFFAVRPEGSVSTLKIQRTERGDSAVYLCASSPLSIGRLAGGARTGELFFGEGSRLTVL.